This T cell receptor (beta chain) was recorded in a study of liver allograft versus peripheral blood T cells. Overall study context: Hepatic allograft T cell receptor repertoires were evaluated relative to those present in recipients' peripheral blood.

TCRdb reanalysed the reads using MiXCR and keeps one entry per CDR3 protein. There are 9,200 or so distinct CDR3 sequences in the sample; approximately 15% occur only once, and about 2% lies in the top ten. The V gene lost 8 bases and the J gene lost 0 bases, with 11 bases spanning the gap. There are 14 residues in the CDR3. The rearrangement uses TRBV12-3 or TRBV12-4 and TRBJ1-3; D is undetermined. This TCR was recovered from a human patient who had a liver transplant. The graft donor may have given rise to some T cells. CDR3 sequence: CASPPPPSGNTIYF. DNA for the CDR3: TGTGCCAGCCCCCCTCCCCCCTCTGGAAACACCATATATTTT.